This record concerns one T cell receptor beta chain sequence. The antigen is not known. This sample was taken from a study of T-cell reconstitution after alpha-beta-depleted transplantation in children. Construction of the TCRbeta library involved unique molecular identifiers. TCRdb re-derived calls from the PCR reads in MiXCR, one entry per CDR3 protein. Counted here are around 960,000 distinct CDR3 sequences, roughly 29% occurring once; the ten biggest clones make up roughly 31%. Study findings and constraints: Several hundred expanded graft clones reportedly were the source of alpha-beta T cells about two months after transplant. T-cell counts and diversity at one year post-transplant came mainly from newly produced T cells. The origin of high day-60 TCRbeta diversity in some patients lay in surviving recipient T cells and thymic progenitors.

Per germline, CDR1 LGHNA and CDR2 YNFKEQ. Unmatched junction bases numbered 14, after V lost 4 bases and J lost 0 bases. The CDR3 consists of 19 residues. Sequences were derived from PBMCs, mostly from graft donor cells, sampled 360 days after TCRalphabeta/CD19-depleted stem cell transplant. The chain joins TRBV4-2 to TRBJ2-2, with 7 bases matching TRBD1. The TCR sequence derives from a boy under two years old who had a stem cell transplant for SCID, so the T cells may come from the graft donor. The CDR3 sequence: CASSRQGRGPEANTGELFF. Here the CDR3 DNA reads TGTGCCAGCAGCCGTCAGGGTAGGGGGCCCGAAGCGAACACCGGGGAGCTGTTTTTT.